A selection of T cell receptor beta chains follows, all from one sample in a study of shared clonotypes between healthy human individuals. Assay used: immunoSEQ multiplex PCR; TCRdb lists only in-frame clones, some missing. This table holds some 2.4 million clones, 93% found once. The specimen was naive CD4+ T cells from PBMCs. Source of these receptors: a man aged 18-30 years in good health. Some clones in this sample may be carry-over from other donors' samples. Each CDR3 is given with its conserved first and last residue. D genes are given only for firm matches. Size is stated for part of the rows, as once, few or many counts, or as a class when the clone is expanded.

clone size: NA; V gene: TRBV28; D gene: TRBD1; J gene: TRBJ2-7; CDR3 protein: CASSPTGTGRSYEQYF; CDR3 DNA: TGTGCCAGCAGTCCGACCGGGACAGGGCGTTCGTACGAGCAGTACTTC
clone size: NA; V gene: TRBV5-1; D gene: TRBD1; J gene: TRBJ1-1; CDR3 protein: CASSVSPGQGRGTEAFF; CDR3 DNA: TGCGCCAGCAGCGTTAGTCCGGGACAGGGAAGGGGGACTGAAGCTTTCTTT
clone size: NA; V gene: TRBV5-8; D gene: TRBD2; J gene: TRBJ2-7; CDR3 protein: CASSLRLAGNSEQYF; CDR3 DNA: TGTGCCAGCAGCTTGCGGCTAGCGGGAAATTCTGAGCAGTACTTC
clone size: NA; V gene: TRBV27; D gene: NA; J gene: TRBJ2-1; CDR3 protein: CASSPPGGEQFF; CDR3 DNA: TGTGCCAGCAGTCCCCCCGGGGGCGAGCAGTTCTTC
clone size: NA; V gene: TRBV27; D gene: TRBD1; J gene: TRBJ2-6; CDR3 protein: CASSPRQGRSSGANVLTF; CDR3 DNA: TGTGCCAGCAGTCCACGACAGGGGCGAAGTTCTGGGGCCAACGTCCTGACTTTC
clone size: NA; V gene: TRBV29-1; D gene: TRBD1; J gene: TRBJ1-2; CDR3 protein: CSAGTGSAGYGYTF; CDR3 DNA: TGCAGCGCCGGGACAGGGAGTGCGGGCTATGGCTACACCTTC
clone size: NA; V gene: TRBV5-4; D gene: NA; J gene: TRBJ1-2; CDR3 protein: CASSLGIQERNYYGYTF; CDR3 DNA: TGTGCCAGCAGCTTGGGGATACAGGAGCGGAACTACTATGGCTACACCTTC
clone size: NA; V gene: TRBV11-2; D gene: TRBD2; J gene: TRBJ2-5; CDR3 protein: CASSSLFSGRGTETQYF; CDR3 DNA: TGTGCCAGCAGCTCCCTTTTTAGCGGGAGGGGGACAGAGACCCAGTACTTC
clone size: NA; V gene: TRBV29-1; D gene: TRBD1; J gene: TRBJ1-2; CDR3 protein: CSVGDPRGTGEDGYTF; CDR3 DNA: TGCAGCGTGGGGGATCCTCGCGGGACAGGGGAGGACGGCTACACCTTC
clone size: NA; V gene: TRBV11-2; D gene: TRBD1; J gene: TRBJ1-1; CDR3 protein: CASSLVDRVAEAFF; CDR3 DNA: TGTGCCAGCAGCTTAGTGGACAGGGTAGCTGAAGCTTTCTTT
clone size: NA; V gene: TRBV7-2; D gene: TRBD2; J gene: TRBJ2-1; CDR3 protein: CASSVPGTSGRTIYNEQFF; CDR3 DNA: TGTGCCAGCAGCGTACCCGGGACTAGCGGGAGGACCATCTACAATGAGCAGTTCTTC
clone size: NA; V gene: TRBV9; D gene: NA; J gene: TRBJ1-1; CDR3 protein: CASSVEAGSMAFF; CDR3 DNA: TGTGCCAGCAGCGTAGAGGCGGGTAGCATGGCTTTCTTT
clone size: NA; V gene: TRBV18; D gene: TRBD1; J gene: TRBJ1-1; CDR3 protein: CASSQDRMNTEAFF; CDR3 DNA: TGTGCCAGCTCACAGGACAGGATGAACACTGAAGCTTTCTTT
clone size: NA; V gene: TRBV4-1; D gene: NA; J gene: TRBJ1-4; CDR3 protein: CASSLPFEKLFF; CDR3 DNA: TGCGCCAGCAGCCTACCGTTTGAAAAACTGTTTTTT
clone size: NA; V gene: TRBV2; D gene: NA; J gene: TRBJ2-1; CDR3 protein: CASSVARGEAEQFF; CDR3 DNA: TGTGCCAGCAGTGTGGCCAGGGGGGAGGCTGAGCAGTTCTTC
clone size: NA; V gene: TRBV19; D gene: NA; J gene: TRBJ1-5; CDR3 protein: CASSIQPQWKAQHF; CDR3 DNA: TGTGCCAGTAGTATCCAGCCTCAGTGGAAGGCCCAGCATTTT
clone size: NA; V gene: TRBV7-3; D gene: NA; J gene: TRBJ2-1; CDR3 protein: CASSLSGGRNEQFF; CDR3 DNA: TGTGCCAGCAGCTTAAGTGGCGGTAGGAATGAGCAGTTCTTC
clone size: NA; V gene: TRBV19; D gene: NA; J gene: TRBJ2-7; CDR3 protein: CATRDGSYEQYF; CDR3 DNA: TGTGCCACCAGGGACGGGTCCTACGAGCAGTACTTC
clone size: NA; V gene: TRBV5-1; D gene: NA; J gene: TRBJ2-5; CDR3 protein: CASSLVFRGQETQYF; CDR3 DNA: TGCGCCAGCAGCTTGGTATTCCGGGGGCAAGAGACCCAGTACTTC
clone size: NA; V gene: TRBV4-1; D gene: TRBD1; J gene: TRBJ2-2; CDR3 protein: CASSRGQGYTGELFF; CDR3 DNA: TGCGCCAGCAGCCGAGGACAGGGGTACACCGGGGAGCTGTTTTTT
clone size: NA; V gene: TRBV4-2; D gene: NA; J gene: TRBJ2-2; CDR3 protein: CASSQDWTGELFF; CDR3 DNA: TGTGCCAGCAGCCAAGACTGGACCGGGGAGCTGTTTTTT
clone size: NA; V gene: TRBV5-6; D gene: TRBD2; J gene: TRBJ2-1; CDR3 protein: CASSPEAGGNLGEQFF; CDR3 DNA: TGTGCCAGCAGCCCAGAAGCGGGAGGGAATCTGGGTGAGCAGTTCTTC
clone size: NA; V gene: TRBV20-1; D gene: NA; J gene: TRBJ1-5; CDR3 protein: CSARLTVSQHF; CDR3 DNA: TGCAGTGCTAGATTGACCGTTTCCCAGCATTTT
clone size: NA; V gene: TRBV2; D gene: NA; J gene: TRBJ1-1; CDR3 protein: CASNQQGGTEAFF; CDR3 DNA: TGTGCCAGCAACCAGCAGGGTGGGACTGAAGCTTTCTTT
clone size: NA; V gene: TRBV27; D gene: NA; J gene: TRBJ2-7; CDR3 protein: CASTPTYEQYF; CDR3 DNA: TGTGCCAGCACCCCCACCTACGAGCAGTACTTC
clone size: NA; V gene: TRBV10-1; D gene: NA; J gene: TRBJ2-7; CDR3 protein: CASSDGRRGEQYF; CDR3 DNA: TGCGCCAGCAGTGACGGACGGAGGGGCGAGCAGTACTTC
clone size: NA; V gene: TRBV5-6; D gene: TRBD1; J gene: TRBJ2-5; CDR3 protein: CASSFLQGQETQYF; CDR3 DNA: TGTGCCAGCAGCTTCCTACAGGGGCAAGAGACCCAGTACTTC
clone size: NA; V gene: TRBV19; D gene: NA; J gene: TRBJ2-1; CDR3 protein: CASSMGTRREQFF; CDR3 DNA: TGTGCCAGTAGTATGGGGACGAGGCGGGAGCAGTTCTTC
clone size: NA; V gene: TRBV30; D gene: NA; J gene: TRBJ1-6; CDR3 protein: CAWSVVGSNNSPLHF; CDR3 DNA: TGTGCCTGGAGTGTAGTAGGGTCCAATAATTCACCCCTCCACTTT
clone size: NA; V gene: TRBV5-1; D gene: NA; J gene: TRBJ2-7; CDR3 protein: CASSFEVSYEQYF; CDR3 DNA: TGCGCCAGCAGCTTTGAAGTTTCCTACGAGCAGTACTTC
clone size: NA; V gene: TRBV25-1; D gene: TRBD1; J gene: TRBJ1-1; CDR3 protein: CASSHTGVVTEAFF; CDR3 DNA: TGTGCCAGCAGCCACACAGGGGTAGTCACTGAAGCTTTCTTT
clone size: NA; V gene: TRBV5-1; D gene: TRBD1; J gene: TRBJ1-4; CDR3 protein: CASSLGTGGTNEKLFF; CDR3 DNA: TGCGCCAGCAGCTTGGGGACAGGTGGTACCAATGAAAAACTGTTTTTT
clone size: NA; V gene: TRBV28; D gene: NA; J gene: TRBJ1-2; CDR3 protein: CASSLGRAYGYTF; CDR3 DNA: TGTGCCAGCAGTTTGGGGCGGGCCTATGGCTACACCTTC
clone size: NA; V gene: TRBV6-1; D gene: TRBD1; J gene: TRBJ2-5; CDR3 protein: CAIKRGGQETQYF; CDR3 DNA: TGTGCCATCAAACGAGGGGGCCAGGAGACCCAGTACTTC
clone size: NA; V gene: TRBV6-1; D gene: NA; J gene: TRBJ2-7; CDR3 protein: CASNEGNGYEQYF; CDR3 DNA: TGTGCCAGCAACGAGGGGAACGGCTACGAGCAGTACTTC
clone size: NA; V gene: TRBV6-5; D gene: NA; J gene: TRBJ1-4; CDR3 protein: CASRTGTNEKLFF; CDR3 DNA: TGTGCCAGCAGAACTGGAACTAATGAAAAACTGTTTTTT
clone size: NA; V gene: TRBV27; D gene: NA; J gene: TRBJ2-1; CDR3 protein: CASRLTQGGIYNEQFF; CDR3 DNA: TGTGCCAGCAGATTAACCCAGGGGGGGATTTACAATGAGCAGTTCTTC
clone size: NA; V gene: TRBV6-1; D gene: NA; J gene: TRBJ2-6; CDR3 protein: CASSVDRWVNVLTF; CDR3 DNA: TGTGCCAGCAGTGTCGACAGGTGGGTCAACGTCCTGACTTTC
clone size: NA; V gene: TRBV5-1; D gene: NA; J gene: TRBJ1-2; CDR3 protein: CASSLAGANYGYTF; CDR3 DNA: TGCGCCAGCAGCTTGGCCGGTGCGAACTATGGCTACACCTTC
clone size: NA; V gene: TRBV19; D gene: NA; J gene: TRBJ2-6; CDR3 protein: CASSRLTGTGANVLTF; CDR3 DNA: TGTGCCAGTAGTAGGCTAACAGGGACTGGGGCCAACGTCCTGACTTTC
clone size: NA; V gene: TRBV5-1; D gene: NA; J gene: TRBJ1-3; CDR3 protein: CASSLDNTIYF; CDR3 DNA: TGCGCCAGCAGCTTAGATAACACCATATATTTT
clone size: NA; V gene: TRBV2; D gene: TRBD1; J gene: TRBJ2-7; CDR3 protein: CASRVDRGREQYF; CDR3 DNA: TGTGCCAGCAGGGTGGACAGGGGGCGGGAGCAGTACTTC
clone size: NA; V gene: TRBV21-1; D gene: NA; J gene: TRBJ2-1; CDR3 protein: CASSKELAGGPGYIFHEQFF; CDR3 DNA: TGTGCCAGCAGCAAAGAGCTAGCGGGAGGGCCGGGGTATATCTTCCATGAGCAGTTCTTC
clone size: NA; V gene: TRBV28; D gene: NA; J gene: TRBJ2-7; CDR3 protein: CASRRGVSYEQYF; CDR3 DNA: TGTGCCAGCAGGCGAGGGGTCTCCTACGAGCAGTACTTC
clone size: NA; V gene: TRBV7-2; D gene: NA; J gene: TRBJ1-2; CDR3 protein: CASSLGRPYGYTF; CDR3 DNA: TGTGCCAGCAGCTTAGGCCGTCCGTATGGCTACACCTTC
clone size: NA; V gene: TRBV18; D gene: NA; J gene: TRBJ1-2; CDR3 protein: CASSPPLGFAGYTF; CDR3 DNA: TGTGCCAGCTCACCACCGTTAGGGTTCGCTGGCTACACCTTC
clone size: NA; V gene: TRBV5-1; D gene: NA; J gene: TRBJ1-2; CDR3 protein: CASSPGTNYGYTF; CDR3 DNA: TGCGCCAGCAGCCCGGGGACTAACTATGGCTACACCTTC
clone size: few; V gene: TRBV10-2; D gene: NA; J gene: TRBJ1-5; CDR3 protein: CASSTLAEMRPQHF; CDR3 DNA: TGCGCCAGCAGTACCCTCGCTGAGATGAGGCCCCAGCATTTT
clone size: NA; V gene: TRBV28; D gene: NA; J gene: TRBJ2-7; CDR3 protein: CASSEGTYSYEQYF; CDR3 DNA: TGTGCCAGCAGTGAGGGGACCTACTCCTACGAGCAGTACTTC
clone size: few; V gene: TRBV28; D gene: TRBD1; J gene: TRBJ1-5; CDR3 protein: CASTYRDRVSQPQHF; CDR3 DNA: TGTGCCAGCACCTACAGGGACAGGGTTAGTCAGCCCCAGCATTTT
clone size: NA; V gene: TRBV30; D gene: NA; J gene: TRBJ1-4; CDR3 protein: CASRLVEKLFF; CDR3 DNA: TGTGCCTCCCGATTGGTAGAAAAACTGTTTTTT
clone size: NA; V gene: TRBV4-1; D gene: NA; J gene: TRBJ1-2; CDR3 protein: CASSQGAVAYDYTF; CDR3 DNA: TGCGCCAGCAGCCAAGGTGCTGTCGCCTATGACTACACCTTC
clone size: few; V gene: TRBV2; D gene: NA; J gene: TRBJ2-3; CDR3 protein: CASSVGDTQYF; CDR3 DNA: TGTGCCAGCAGTGTGGGGGATACGCAGTATTTT
clone size: NA; V gene: TRBV7-9; D gene: NA; J gene: TRBJ1-2; CDR3 protein: CASSLKMGSYAANYGYTF; CDR3 DNA: TGTGCCAGCAGCCTAAAAATGGGTTCGTACGCAGCTAACTATGGCTACACCTTC
clone size: NA; V gene: TRBV28; D gene: TRBD1; J gene: TRBJ2-3; CDR3 protein: CASSLGRGFGTDTQYF; CDR3 DNA: TGTGCCAGCAGTTTGGGCAGGGGGTTCGGCACAGATACGCAGTATTTT
clone size: NA; V gene: TRBV7-2; D gene: NA; J gene: TRBJ1-5; CDR3 protein: CASSQGGTSNQPQHF; CDR3 DNA: TGTGCCAGCAGCCAAGGTGGCACTAGCAATCAGCCCCAGCATTTT
clone size: NA; V gene: TRBV7-9; D gene: NA; J gene: TRBJ1-4; CDR3 protein: CATSPGVTEKLFF; CDR3 DNA: TGTGCCACCAGCCCGGGGGTGACTGAAAAACTGTTTTTT
clone size: NA; V gene: TRBV7-2; D gene: NA; J gene: TRBJ2-1; CDR3 protein: CASSLAHTREQFF; CDR3 DNA: TGTGCCAGCAGCTTAGCGCACACCCGGGAGCAGTTCTTC
clone size: few; V gene: TRBV9; D gene: NA; J gene: TRBJ1-5; CDR3 protein: CASSYAPGPQPQHF; CDR3 DNA: TGTGCCAGCAGTTACGCGCCGGGGCCCCAGCCCCAGCATTTT
clone size: NA; V gene: TRBV28; D gene: NA; J gene: TRBJ2-4; CDR3 protein: CASSPPVGQGRGNIQYF; CDR3 DNA: TGTGCCAGCAGTCCACCCGTGGGGCAGGGAAGAGGAAACATTCAGTACTTC